These 5 T cell receptor beta chains originate from one sample sequenced in a study of CXCR3-negative and CXCR3-positive naive CD8 T cells. UMI-labeled 5' RACE yielded the TRB cDNA libraries. Using the 5' RACE reads, TCRdb records one entry per CDR3 protein without DNA. Its table records some 39,000 distinct CDR3 sequences. Source material: naive CXCR3- CD8+ T cells from blood. The subset is: CD45RO-CCR7+CD27+CD95- naive CD8+ T cells lacking CXCR3 (TNR3-). These receptors came from a human donor in good health. Some clones in this sample may be carry-over from other donors' samples.

The chain carries TRBV20-1 and TRBJ2-7; the TRBD2 assignment by TCRdb is unverifiable without DNA. Germline values: CDR1 DFQATT, CDR2 SNEGSKA (reference sequence). CDR3 length: 14 amino acids. CDR3: CSAYRGDPSYEQYF.

The chain couples TRBV29-1 to TRBJ1-3; TCRdb designates TRBD1, a call that cannot be tested without DNA. The CDR3 has 19 amino acids. CDR1 is SQVTM and CDR2 is ANQGSEA in the germline V gene. The CDR3 spells CSVGGLQGEGHLSGNTIYF.

This chain joins TRBV5-1 and TRBJ2-5; TCRdb's D call of TRBD2 is untestable without DNA. This CDR3 has 16 residues. Germline values: CDR1 SGHRS, CDR2 YFSETQ. The CDR3 sequence: CASSQLAGGGQETQYF. The full variable domain, with the rest looked up from reference TRBV5-1 and TRBJ2-5, is KAGVTQTPRYLIKTRGQQVTLSCSPISGHRSVSWYQQTPGQGLQFLFEYFSETQRNKGNFPGRFSGRQFSNSRSEMNVSTLELGDSALYLCASSQLAGGGQETQYFGPGTRLLVL.

J is TRBJ2-5 and V is TRBV14. The CDR3 length is 12 residues. The germline gives CDR1 SGHDN, CDR2 FVKESK. The CDR3: CASSLHQETQYF.

V and J are TRBV5-5 and TRBJ2-3; TCRdb indicates TRBD2, and absent DNA this call remains unverified. Germline V gene lookup returns CDR1 SGHKS and CDR2 YYEKEE (reference sequence). CDR3 length: 15 amino acids. CDR3 sequence reads: CASSSTGGGTDTQYF.